The next 14 T cell receptor beta chains were all read from a single sample in a study of PD-L1 blockade in urothelial cancer. The repertoire was sequenced with immunoSEQ multiplex PCR; TCRdb's copy has only in-frame clones and lacks some. The sample shows 90,000 or so clones, around 90% of them seen only once. Time point described: pretreatment peripheral blood. Sequencing was performed on PBMCs, taken around atezolizumab (anti-PD-L1) treatment. Receptor source: a man aged 55 to 70 with urothelial cancer.

The chain employs TRBV18 and TRBJ2-7; 9 bases line up with TRBD1. Germline trimming cut 2 bases from V and 4 bases from J; bases unmatched to any gene: 6. The CDR3 runs 15 residues. CDR1 is KGHSH, CDR2 LQKENI, per germline. This CDR3 reads CASSPGGTGQYEQYF. The CDR3 nucleotides are TGTGCCAGCTCACCAGGAGGGACAGGGCAGTACGAGCAGTACTTC.

J is TRBJ2-2 and V is TRBV7-8, with 11 bases that match TRBD2. Germline values: CDR1 SGHVS, CDR2 FQNEAQ. Trimming removed 5 bases from V and 8 bases from J; junction bases left unmatched: 7. This CDR3 contains 15 residues. The CDR3 DNA sequence: TGTGCCAGCAGCGTCACTAGCGGGAGACTAGGGGAGCTGTTTTTT. It specifies CASSVTSGRLGELFF.

The table lists this clone with a few counts. The chain uses TRBV10-2 and TRBJ2-1; D is uncertain. This CDR3 region has 18 residues. CDR1 is WSHSY, CDR2 SAAADI, per germline. V was cut by 3 bases and J by 0 bases, with 18 bases left in between. The CDR3 spells CASSDRPTRPPSYNEQFF. For the CDR3, the DNA is TGCGCCAGCAGTGACAGGCCAACCCGTCCACCCTCCTACAATGAGCAGTTCTTC.

In this sample, this clone turned up once. The chain employs TRBV7-2 and TRBJ1-6; D is undetermined. CDR3 length: 15 amino acids. Germline CDR1 and CDR2: SGHTA and FQGNSA. Deletions cut 5 bases from V and 0 bases from J, with 8 bases between. CDR3 in DNA: TGTGCCAGCAGCCACGAGTACTCCTATAATTCACCCCTCCACTTT. Residues: CASSHEYSYNSPLHF.

The V gene is TRBV4-3, the J gene TRBJ2-3; TRBD1 agrees at 9 bases. J was trimmed by 3 bases and V by 3 bases; bases with no gene match: 7. Germline V lookup: CDR1 LGHNA, CDR2 YSLEER. CDR3 length equals 16 residues. The CDR3 nucleotides are TGCGCCAGCAGCCACGTGATTGGACAGGGGACAGATACGCAGTATTTT. It yields the protein CASSHVIGQGTDTQYF.

V is TRBV9 and J is TRBJ2-3; 14 bases are shared with TRBD2. The J segment lost 11 bases and the V segment lost 1 base, leaving 9 bases of the junction unmatched. The CDR3 covers 16 residues. The V gene's germline CDR1 is SGDLS and CDR2 YYNGEE. The CDR3 region is CASSVSGTSGGRGQYF. CDR3 sequence (DNA): TGTGCCAGCAGCGTATCGGGGACTAGCGGGGGCCGGGGGCAGTATTTT.

This clone was detected only once. This sequence joins TRBV7-2 and TRBJ2-1; D is perhaps TRBD2 (5 bases). This CDR3 is 15 amino acids long. CDR1 and CDR2 (germline): SGHTA, FQGNSA. V dropped 5 bases and J dropped 4 bases, with 15 bases sitting between them. CDR3 nucleotide sequence: TGTGCCAGCAGCATCTCCCCCGGGGTATACAATGAGCAGTTCTTC. This encodes CASSISPGVYNEQFF. The variable domain in full, completed from reference TRBV7-2 and TRBJ2-1, reads GAGVSQSPSNKVTEKGKDVELRCDPISGHTALYWYRQSLGQGLEFLIYFQGNSAPDKSGLPSDRFSAERTGGSVSTLTIQRTQQEDSAVYLCASSISPGVYNEQFFGPGTRLTVL.

V is TRBV7-2 and J is TRBJ2-7; weak D call: TRBD1 (5 bases). The V gene lost 2 bases and the J gene lost 3 bases, with 11 bases spanning the gap. The CDR3 sequence is 14 residues long. The germline V gene encodes CDR1 SGHTA and CDR2 FQGNSA. CDR3 region: CASSLMQGIYEQYF. The CDR3 DNA reads as TGTGCCAGCAGCTTAATGCAGGGAATCTACGAGCAGTACTTC.

This clone was detected only once. This sequence joins TRBV4-3 and TRBJ1-2; tentatively, D is TRBD1 (6 bases). The CDR3 spans 16 residues. Trimming shortened V by 1 base and J by 5 bases, and 17 bases separated the two germline ends. Germline V gene data show CDR1 as LGHNA and CDR2 as YSLEER. The CDR3 nucleotides are TGCGCCAGCAGCCAAGGACTAGCAGGGGCTCGTTATGGCTACACCTTC. Its protein is CASSQGLAGARYGYTF.

The chain employs TRBV18 and TRBJ1-2; D unclear. The germline CDR1 and CDR2 sequences are KGHSH and LQKENI. This CDR3 is built from 16 residues. Trimming removed 0 bases from V and 8 bases from J, with 19 bases in between. The DNA of the CDR3 is TGTGCCAGCTCACCACCTGGTCTTCCTGGAGCCCGGGGCTACACCTTC. Its protein is CASSPPGLPGARGYTF.

This chain joins TRBV4-2 and TRBJ2-5; D is undetermined. The CDR3 extends over 15 amino acids. CDR1 and CDR2 (germline): LGHNA, YNFKEQ. Trimming removed 0 bases from V and 5 bases from J, with 13 bases in between. CDR3 in DNA: TGTGCCAGCAGCCAAGAAGTCTCGCCCCGGGAGACCCAGTACTTC. Amino acid sequence: CASSQEVSPRETQYF.

The genes are TRBV10-3 and TRBJ1-1; D remains unclear. V lost 2 bases and J 1 base, leaving 8 bases between the germline ends. There are 14 residues in the CDR3. Germline assignment: CDR1 ENHRY and CDR2 SYGVKD. CDR3 sequence (DNA): TGTGCCATCAGTGAGCCGACATGGAACACTGAAGCTTTCTTT. Translated, it gives CAISEPTWNTEAFF.

The V call is TRBV25-1, the J call TRBJ2-1; 7 bases fit TRBD1. Germline assignment: CDR1 MGHDK and CDR2 SYGVNS. This CDR3 region has 14 residues. Trimming at V came to 8 bases and at J to 9 bases, leaving 13 bases not matched to a gene. CDR3 sequence: CASQNPTGSSEQFF. The DNA of the CDR3 is TGTGCCAGCCAGAACCCGACAGGGTCAAGTGAGCAGTTCTTC.

The chain uses TRBV9 and TRBJ2-7; a possible D gene is TRBD1 (6 bases). The V and J ends lost 3 bases and 5 bases respectively, with 18 bases between them. The CDR3 covers 15 residues. CDR1 is SGDLS and CDR2 is YYNGEE in the germline V gene. The CDR3 DNA sequence: TGTGCCAGCAGCGCGATATACACAGGGTTACACGAGCAGTACTTC. This sequence encodes CASSAIYTGLHEQYF.